The clone carrying this T cell receptor beta chain was picked up many times. Its antigen is unknown. From germline, CDR1 is KGHSH and CDR2 LQKENI. Trimming at V came to 6 bases and at J to 3 bases, leaving 4 bases not matched to a gene. The CDR3 contains 15 residues. This record comes from a study of T cells in Graves' hyperthyroidism and ophthalmopathy. Template material for amplifying TCR beta CDR3 regions consisted of RNA transcripts. HTBI primers drove first-round RT-PCR of the TCR CDR3. Each CDR3 protein is one row after TCRdb ran MiXCR on the multiplex PCR reads. This table has around 440,000 distinct CDR3 sequences, approximately 14% appearing once. Study outcomes and limitations: Within blood appeared most thyroid clonotypes that had expanded above 0.001. The model foresaw ophthalmopathy a median roughly 6 months prior to onset. Ophthalmopathy could be told apart from stable hyperthyroidism with a 13 V-J model.

PBMCs were derived from 10 ml fresh peripheral blood. This sequence originates from a woman younger than 30 with Graves' hyperthyroidism. The chain carries TRBV18 and TRBJ2-4; 11 bases fit TRBD2. The source material was blood. The CDR3 DNA follows: TGTGCCAGCTCCCCCGGACTAGCGGGCAAAAACATTCAGTACTTC. Amino acids: CASSPGLAGKNIQYF. Variable domain in full (rest from reference TRBV18 and TRBJ2-4): NAGVMQNPRHLVRRRGQEARLRCSPMKGHSHVYWYRQLPEEGLKFMVYLQKENIIDESGMPKERFSAEFPKEGPSILRIQQVVRGDSAAYFCASSPGLAGKNIQYFGAGTRLSVL.